This T cell receptor beta chain derives from a study of STAT5B mutations in CD4+ large granular lymphocyte leukemia. Study-wide points: Top patient clones used TRBV06 genes more often: 8/27 versus 2/35 in controls. Data were not HLA-matched across samples.

This clone was found a few times. Its antigen is undetermined. Control samples were healthy donors' buffy coats. Germline V gene sequence: CDR1 SGHRS, CDR2 YFSETQ. V lost 0 bases to trimming and J lost 0 bases, with 12 bases between them. The CDR3 spans 16 residues. The assay was run at survey level. Here immunoSEQ multiplex PCR was the method, and the copy in TCRdb shows in-frame clones only, minus some. The sample yields roughly 29,000 clones, about 77% seen once. The sequence derives from a human donor in good health. The sample taken for sequencing was CD4+ T cells from blood buffy coats. V gene TRBV5-1 combines with J gene TRBJ1-1; no firm D call. The CDR3 DNA reads TGCGCCAGCAGCTTGGATGCACAGCTCATGAACACTGAAGCTTTCTTT. It translates to CASSLDAQLMNTEAFF. Looking up the rest from reference TRBV5-1 and TRBJ1-1 gives the full variable domain: KAGVTQTPRYLIKTRGQQVTLSCSPISGHRSVSWYQQTPGQGLQFLFEYFSETQRNKGNFPGRFSGRQFSNSRSEMNVSTLELGDSALYLCASSLDAQLMNTEAFFGQGTRLTVV.